The text below deals with one TCR beta chain. The entry originates in a study of blood T cell repertoires in COVID-19. The wider study: Material from acute and convalescent COVID-19 was sourced from the United States, Italy and Spain.

The CDR3 runs 15 residues. Germline V gives CDR1 SGHNT, CDR2 YYREEE (reference sequence). The trim removed 6 bases at V and 5 bases at J, leaving 7 bases unmatched. Authors' analysis steps: Nucleated cell number was recorded as an estimate derived from reference gene primer amplification. Only in-frame clones appear in the TCRdb table, and some are missing; sequencing was by immunoSEQ multiplex PCR. Clonal size and the V and J genes are those of that table, whereas D and trimming came from the DNA. The table lists more than 90,000 clones, approximately 87% of them singletons, with around 8% in the top ten.

The sequencing sample was made of peripheral blood. This chain links TRBV5-4 with TRBJ2-1; TRBD2 aligns across 11 bases. This TCR was sampled from a man between 65 and 80 years old who had recovered from COVID-19. The CDR3 here is CASTIGTSGNNEQFF. Written as DNA, the CDR3 is TGTGCCAGCACCATAGGGACTAGCGGCAACAATGAGCAGTTCTTC.